This TCR beta chain was captured in a study of cytomegalovirus exposure and HLA in healthy donors. Study-level results: The authors listed over 150 TCR beta chains as cytomegalovirus-associated. A later analysis found common viral pathogens apparently linked to several of the most significant clusters. An analysis was carried out later, and it reportedly showed fewer N-insertions in an Asian-associated ancestry cluster than the approximately 610-donor mean. More clonal expansion characterized HLA-associated TCR beta chains than equally common others in a later analysis.

Germline V gene sequence: CDR1 SGHNT, CDR2 YYREEE (reference sequence). CDR3 length: 15 residues. V was clipped by 2 bases and J by 0 bases, with 6 bases between them. A word on this clone: Its cognate antigen is unknown.

The PCR made use of 60 Vbeta and 13 Jbeta primers. Generated by immunoSEQ multiplex PCR, the TCRdb table keeps only in-frame clones and is missing some. This table has 130,000 to 150,000 clones, approximately 80% appearing once. This sequence joins TRBV5-4 and TRBJ2-6, with unresolved D. The sequence came from a female donor in good health and CMV-seronegative. Sequenced input: PBMCs. The CDR3: CASSFRSSGANVLTF. The CDR3 bases are TGTGCCAGCAGCTTTAGGAGCTCTGGGGCCAACGTCCTGACTTTC.